Listed below are T cell receptor beta chains from one sample, sequenced in a study of blood T cell repertoires in COVID-19. Method: immunoSEQ multiplex PCR; TCRdb's copy keeps in-frame clones and lacks some. Among 200,000 to 250,000 clones listed, roughly 80% were seen once. The sequencing sample was made of peripheral blood. These receptors were taken from a woman of 80 years or more with active or convalescent COVID-19. Each CDR3 is given with its conserved first and last residue. A D gene is named only where the DNA matches it firmly. Not all rows give a size; the values are once, few, many and, for expanded clones, a class.

j_gene,d_gene,v_gene,abundance,CDR3aa,CDR3nt
TRBJ2-3,TRBD2,TRBV5-1,few,CASSNTGTSGSTDTQYF,TGCGCCAGCAGCAACACAGGGACTAGCGGGAGCACAGATACGCAGTATTTT
TRBJ2-7,.,TRBV2,.,CASIGDISYEQYF,TGTGCCAGCATCGGGGACATCTCTTACGAGCAGTACTTC
TRBJ2-7,TRBD1,TRBV3-1/TRBV3-2,.,CASSPGGRNEQYF,TGTGCCAGCAGTCCAGGGGGTCGAAACGAGCAGTACTTC
TRBJ1-1,.,TRBV6-6,few,CASSRGSSTGFFTEAFF,TGTGCCAGCAGTCGAGGGTCTTCTACAGGGTTTTTCACTGAAGCTTTCTTT
TRBJ2-2,.,TRBV19,.,CATSLGPQATGELFF,TGTGCCACCTCACTGGGGCCGCAGGCTACCGGGGAGCTGTTTTTT
TRBJ2-3,TRBD2,TRBV29-1,.,CSVGLRGGITDTQYF,TGCAGCGTGGGACTGCGGGGGGGCATCACAGATACGCAGTATTTT
TRBJ2-3,.,TRBV10-3,once,CAIASKGDSTDTQYF,TGTGCCATCGCTAGCAAGGGGGATAGCACAGATACGCAGTATTTT
TRBJ2-1,.,TRBV29-1,.,CSVRGRQGAYNEQFF,.
TRBJ1-1,.,TRBV18,.,CASSPGSLGVDTEAFF,TGTGCCAGCTCACCAGGTAGCCTCGGGGTTGACACTGAAGCTTTCTTT
TRBJ1-4,.,TRBV15,.,CATSPENEKLFF,TGTGCCACCAGCCCTGAGAATGAAAAACTGTTTTTT
TRBJ1-3,.,TRBV30,once,CAWTFRGLPNSGNTIYF,TGTGCCTGGACCTTTAGGGGACTTCCAAACTCTGGAAACACCATATATTTT
TRBJ2-7,.,TRBV12-3/TRBV12-4,.,CASSPQGFEQYF,TGTGCCAGCAGTCCACAGGGATTCGAGCAGTACTTC
TRBJ2-3,TRBD2,TRBV6-5,.,CASTILAGGTDTQYF,TGTGCCAGCACTATACTAGCGGGAGGCACAGATACGCAGTATTTT
TRBJ2-7,TRBD2,TRBV5-1,.,CASSSQSGRGPYEQYF,TGCGCCAGCAGCTCACAAAGCGGGAGGGGGCCCTACGAGCAGTACTTC
TRBJ2-1,.,TRBV2,.,CASSELQGKGNEQFF,TGTGCCAGCAGTGAACTGCAGGGAAAGGGCAATGAGCAGTTCTTC
TRBJ2-3,TRBD1,TRBV28,.,CASSLSARGTDTQYF,TGTGCCAGCAGTTTATCGGCCAGGGGGACAGATACGCAGTATTTT
TRBJ1-5,TRBD1,TRBV19,.,CASSIGQGRYQPQHF,TGTGCCAGTAGTATTGGACAGGGTAGGTATCAGCCCCAGCATTTT
TRBJ1-5,.,TRBV30,.,CAWSVEGGNQPQHF,TGTGCCTGGAGTGTTGAGGGGGGCAATCAGCCCCAGCATTTT
TRBJ1-2,.,TRBV11-2,.,CASRGQTAGRAEYGYTF,TGTGCCAGCAGGGGTCAAACGGCGGGGCGCGCAGAGTATGGCTACACCTTC
TRBJ2-7,TRBD2,TRBV4-1,.,CASSQDTRASGRYEQYF,TGCGCCAGCAGCCAAGATACGCGGGCTAGCGGGAGATACGAGCAGTACTTC
TRBJ1-5,.,TRBV18,.,CASSPLREGQPQHF,TGTGCCAGCTCACCACTTAGGGAGGGCCAGCCCCAGCATTTT
TRBJ1-6,TRBD1,TRBV10-1,.,CASSVGQNSPLHF,TGCGCCAGCAGTGTGGGACAGAATTCACCCCTCCACTTT
TRBJ2-1,.,TRBV5-1,.,CASSLQYSYNEQFF,TGCGCCAGCAGCTTGCAGTACTCCTACAATGAGCAGTTCTTC
TRBJ1-1,TRBD1,TRBV5-1,.,CASSLAGGSTEAFF,TGCGCCAGCAGCTTGGCAGGGGGTAGCACTGAAGCTTTCTTT
TRBJ1-6,.,TRBV19,.,CASSPARQSPLHF,TGTGCCAGTAGTCCCGCTAGGCAATCACCCCTCCACTTT
TRBJ2-1,.,TRBV5-6,.,CASSLPGYEQFF,TGTGCCAGCAGCTTGCCCGGGTATGAGCAGTTCTTC